This T cell receptor (beta chain) was sequenced in a study of cytomegalovirus exposure and HLA in healthy donors. Study-level background: A data release that came early held roughly 90 million unique TCRs from HLA-typed donors.

The CDR3 runs 15 residues. Germline V gene data show CDR1 as SGHNT and CDR2 as YYREEE (reference sequence). The V gene end was trimmed by 0 bases and the J gene end by 3 bases; junction bases not matched to a gene: 2. PCR primers comprised 60 Vbeta and 13 Jbeta primers. As processed by the authors: The count from a later analysis was some 81 million unique TCR beta chains, roughly 11 million of them shared. Assay used: immunoSEQ multiplex PCR; TCRdb lists only in-frame clones, some missing. For V, J and clone size, that table is used; D and trimming come from the DNA. The table lists 200,000 to 250,000 clones, around 81% of them singletons.

The source of this sequence is a woman aged 55-70 years in good health and CMV-seropositive. The chain is built from TRBV5-4 and TRBJ2-1; 8 positions match TRBD2. What was sequenced was PBMCs. The CDR3 here is CASSLGTSRYNEQFF. The CDR3 DNA reads as TGTGCCAGCAGCTTGGGGACTAGCCGCTACAATGAGCAGTTCTTC.